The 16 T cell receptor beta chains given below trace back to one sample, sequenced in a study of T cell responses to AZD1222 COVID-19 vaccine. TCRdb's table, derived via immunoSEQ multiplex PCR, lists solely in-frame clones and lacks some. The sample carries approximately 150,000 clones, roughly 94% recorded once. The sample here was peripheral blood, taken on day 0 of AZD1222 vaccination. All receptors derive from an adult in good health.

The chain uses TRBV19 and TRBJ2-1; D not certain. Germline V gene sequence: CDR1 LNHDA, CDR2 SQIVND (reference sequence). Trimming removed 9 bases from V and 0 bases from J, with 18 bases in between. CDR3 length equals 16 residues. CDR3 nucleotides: TGTGCCAGCCTTCCCTTTAGCCGAAGCTCCTACAATGAGCAGTTCTTC. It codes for CASLPFSRSSYNEQFF.

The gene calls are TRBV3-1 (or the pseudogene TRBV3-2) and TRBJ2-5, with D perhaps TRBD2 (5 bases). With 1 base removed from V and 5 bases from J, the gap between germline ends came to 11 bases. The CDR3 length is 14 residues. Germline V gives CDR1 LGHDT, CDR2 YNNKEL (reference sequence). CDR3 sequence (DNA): TGTGCCAGCAGCCAAGGGACTGGGTACGAGACCCAGTACTTC. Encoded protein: CASSQGTGYETQYF.

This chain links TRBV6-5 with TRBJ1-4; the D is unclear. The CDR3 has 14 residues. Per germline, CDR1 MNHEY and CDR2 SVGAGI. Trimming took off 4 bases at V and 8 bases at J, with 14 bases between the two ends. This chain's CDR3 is CASSSPGEKEKLFF. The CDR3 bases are TGTGCCAGCAGTTCCCCCGGGGAGAAGGAAAAACTGTTTTTT.

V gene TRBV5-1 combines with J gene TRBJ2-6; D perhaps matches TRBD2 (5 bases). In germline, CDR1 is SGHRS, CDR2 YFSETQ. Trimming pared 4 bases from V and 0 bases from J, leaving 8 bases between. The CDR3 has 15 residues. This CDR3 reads CASSLGSSGANVLTF. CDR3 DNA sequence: TGCGCCAGCAGCCTAGGGAGCTCTGGGGCCAACGTCCTGACTTTC.

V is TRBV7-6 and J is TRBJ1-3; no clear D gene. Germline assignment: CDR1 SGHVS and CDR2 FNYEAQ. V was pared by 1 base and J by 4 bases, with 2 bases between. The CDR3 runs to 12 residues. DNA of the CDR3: TGTGCCAGCAGCTTAGGGGGAAACACCATATATTTT. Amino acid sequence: CASSLGGNTIYF.

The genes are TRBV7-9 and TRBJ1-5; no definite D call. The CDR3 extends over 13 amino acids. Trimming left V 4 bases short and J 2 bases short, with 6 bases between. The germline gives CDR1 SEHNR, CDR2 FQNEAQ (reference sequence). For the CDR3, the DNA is TGTGCCAGCAGCTGGGAGGGCAATCAGCCCCAGCATTTT. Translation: CASSWEGNQPQHF.

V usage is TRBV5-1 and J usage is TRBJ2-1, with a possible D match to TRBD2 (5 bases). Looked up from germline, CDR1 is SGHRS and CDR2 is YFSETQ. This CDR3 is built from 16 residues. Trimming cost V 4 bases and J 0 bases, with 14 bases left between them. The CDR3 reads CASSGSLRASYNEQFF. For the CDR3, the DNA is TGCGCCAGCAGCGGTTCGTTGAGGGCCTCCTACAATGAGCAGTTCTTC.

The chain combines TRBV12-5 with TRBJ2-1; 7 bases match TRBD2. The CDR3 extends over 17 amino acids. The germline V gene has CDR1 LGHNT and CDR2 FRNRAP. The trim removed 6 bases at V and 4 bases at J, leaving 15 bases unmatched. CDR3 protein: CASGRRGGGTDYNEQFF. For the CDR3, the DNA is TGTGCTAGTGGCCGCCGAGGCGGGGGAACCGATTACAATGAGCAGTTCTTC.

CDR3 in amino acids: CASSVGLAGRTGELFF. The CDR3 DNA sequence: TGTGCCAGCAGCGTAGGTCTAGCAGGTCGAACCGGGGAGCTGTTTTTT. The chain combines TRBV9 with TRBJ2-2; D may be TRBD2 (5 bases). Looked up from germline, CDR1 is SGDLS and CDR2 is YYNGEE. V lost 0 bases to trimming and J lost 5 bases, with 14 bases between them. This CDR3 comprises 16 residues.

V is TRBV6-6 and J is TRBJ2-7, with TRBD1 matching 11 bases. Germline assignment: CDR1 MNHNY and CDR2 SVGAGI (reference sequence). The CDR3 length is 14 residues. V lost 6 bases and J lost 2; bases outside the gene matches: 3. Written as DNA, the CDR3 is TGTGCCAGCAGCCGGACAGGGGGCCCCTACGAGCAGTACGTC. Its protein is CASSRTGGPYEQYV.

The CDR3 protein is CASSLQGGLDTQYF. CDR3 nucleotide sequence: TGTGCCAGCAGTTTACAGGGGGGGTTGGATACGCAGTATTTT. This chain connects TRBV28 to TRBJ2-3; D assignment may be TRBD1 or TRBD2 (7 bases each). CDR1 MDHEN and CDR2 SYDVKM come from the germline V gene. This CDR3 contains 14 residues. V lost 2 bases, J lost 6 bases, and 12 bases lay in between. Drawing the rest from reference TRBV28 and TRBJ2-3, the complete variable domain is DVKVTQSSRYLVKRTGEKVFLECVQDMDHENMFWYRQDPGLGLRLIYFSYDVKMKEKGDIPEGYSVSREKKERFSLILESASTNQTSMYLCASSLQGGLDTQYFGPGTRLTVL.

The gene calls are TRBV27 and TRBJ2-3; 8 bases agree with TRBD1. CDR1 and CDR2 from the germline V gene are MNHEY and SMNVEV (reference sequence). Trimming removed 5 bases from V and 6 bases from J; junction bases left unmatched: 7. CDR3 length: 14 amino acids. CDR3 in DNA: TGTGCCAGCAGTCTAAGACAGGGGACGGATACGCAGTATTTT. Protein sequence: CASSLRQGTDTQYF.

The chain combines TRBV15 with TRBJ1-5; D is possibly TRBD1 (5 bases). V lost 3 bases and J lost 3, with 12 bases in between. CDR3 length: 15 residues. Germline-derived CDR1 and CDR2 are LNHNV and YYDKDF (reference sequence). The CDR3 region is CATSRVTGPNQPQHF. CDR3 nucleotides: TGTGCCACCAGCAGGGTAACGGGACCCAATCAGCCCCAGCATTTT.

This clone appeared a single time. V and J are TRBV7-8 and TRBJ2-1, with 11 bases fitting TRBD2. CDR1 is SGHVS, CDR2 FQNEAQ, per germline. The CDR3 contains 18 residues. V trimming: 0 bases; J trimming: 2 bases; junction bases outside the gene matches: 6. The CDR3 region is CASSLAFGLAGTYNEQFF. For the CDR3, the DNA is TGTGCCAGCAGCTTAGCTTTCGGACTAGCGGGCACCTACAATGAGCAGTTCTTC.

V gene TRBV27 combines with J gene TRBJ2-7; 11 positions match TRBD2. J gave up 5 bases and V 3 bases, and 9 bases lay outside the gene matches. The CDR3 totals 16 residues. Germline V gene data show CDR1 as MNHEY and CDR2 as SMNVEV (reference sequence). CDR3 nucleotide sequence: TGTGCCAGCAGTTTCATAGCGGGAGGGCCTCTCCACGAGCAGTACGTC. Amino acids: CASSFIAGGPLHEQYV.

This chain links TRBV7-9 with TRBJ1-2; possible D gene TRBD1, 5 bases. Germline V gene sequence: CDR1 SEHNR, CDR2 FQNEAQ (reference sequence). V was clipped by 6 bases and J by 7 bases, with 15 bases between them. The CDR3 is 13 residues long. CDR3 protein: CASSPSGQAGYTF. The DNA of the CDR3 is TGTGCCAGCAGTCCATCAGGGCAGGCTGGCTACACCTTC.